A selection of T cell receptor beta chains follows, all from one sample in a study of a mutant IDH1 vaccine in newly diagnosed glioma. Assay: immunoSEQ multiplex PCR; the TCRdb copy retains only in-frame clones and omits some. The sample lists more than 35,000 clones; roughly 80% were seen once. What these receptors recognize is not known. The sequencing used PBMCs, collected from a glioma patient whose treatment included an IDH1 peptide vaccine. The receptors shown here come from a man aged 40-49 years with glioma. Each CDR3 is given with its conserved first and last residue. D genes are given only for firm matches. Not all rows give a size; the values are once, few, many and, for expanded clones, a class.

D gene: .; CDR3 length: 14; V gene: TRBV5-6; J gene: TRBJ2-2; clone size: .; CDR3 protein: CASSPLMSTGELFF; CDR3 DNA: TGTGCCAGCAGCCCCTTGATGTCCACCGGGGAGCTGTTTTTT
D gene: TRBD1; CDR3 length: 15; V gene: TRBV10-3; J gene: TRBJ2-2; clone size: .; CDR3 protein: CAISSGTGKGGELFF; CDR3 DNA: TGTGCCATCAGTTCCGGGACAGGGAAAGGCGGGGAGCTGTTTTTT
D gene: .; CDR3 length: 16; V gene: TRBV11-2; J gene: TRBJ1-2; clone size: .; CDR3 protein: CASSLGTGRQNYGYTF; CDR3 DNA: TGTGCCAGCAGCTTAGGGACGGGACGACAGAACTATGGCTACACCTTC
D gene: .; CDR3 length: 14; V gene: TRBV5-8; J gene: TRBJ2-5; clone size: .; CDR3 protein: CASSLTTGSETQYF; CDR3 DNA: TGTGCCAGCAGCTTGACGACGGGCTCAGAGACCCAGTACTTC
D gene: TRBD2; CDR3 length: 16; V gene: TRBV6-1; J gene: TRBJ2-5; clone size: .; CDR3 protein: CASSEAGTSRKETQYF; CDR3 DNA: TGTGCCAGCAGTGAAGCTGGGACTAGCAGGAAAGAGACCCAGTACTTC
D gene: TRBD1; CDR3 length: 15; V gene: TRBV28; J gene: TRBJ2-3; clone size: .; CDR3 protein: CASRPTGVGTDTQYF; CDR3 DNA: TGTGCCAGCAGACCAACAGGGGTTGGGACAGATACGCAGTATTTT
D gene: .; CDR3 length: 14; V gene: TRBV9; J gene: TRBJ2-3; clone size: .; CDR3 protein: CASSVRTSGDTQYF; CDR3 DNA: TGTGCCAGCAGCGTCCGGACAAGCGGAGATACGCAGTATTTT
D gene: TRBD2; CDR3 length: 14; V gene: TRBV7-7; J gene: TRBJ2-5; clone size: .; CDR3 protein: CASSLAGGPETQYF; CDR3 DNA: TGTGCTAGCAGCTTAGCGGGGGGGCCAGAGACCCAGTACTTC
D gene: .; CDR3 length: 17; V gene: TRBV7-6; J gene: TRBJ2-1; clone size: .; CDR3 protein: CASSLEGVGIAYNEQFF; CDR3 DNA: TGTGCCAGCAGCTTAGAGGGGGTCGGAATTGCCTACAATGAGCAGTTCTTC
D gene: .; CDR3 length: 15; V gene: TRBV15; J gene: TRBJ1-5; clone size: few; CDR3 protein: CATSMGRTNNQPQHF; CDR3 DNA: TGTGCCACCAGCATGGGGAGGACAAACAATCAGCCCCAGCATTTT
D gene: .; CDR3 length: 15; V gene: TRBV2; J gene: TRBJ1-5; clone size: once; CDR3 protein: CASSQAGVINQPQHF; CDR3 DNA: TGTGCCAGCAGTCAAGCCGGAGTGATTAATCAGCCCCAGCATTTT
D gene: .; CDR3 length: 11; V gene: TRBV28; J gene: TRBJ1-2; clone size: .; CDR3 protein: CASSSQYGYTF; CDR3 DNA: TGTGCCAGCAGTTCCCAGTATGGCTACACCTTC
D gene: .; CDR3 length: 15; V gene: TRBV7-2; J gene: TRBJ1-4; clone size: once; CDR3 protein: CASSSDGGPNEKLFF; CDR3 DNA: TGTGCCAGCAGCTCCGACGGGGGACCTAATGAAAAACTGTTTTTT
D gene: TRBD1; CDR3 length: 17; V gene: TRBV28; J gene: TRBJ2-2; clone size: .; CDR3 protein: CASSLPSTGQGSGELFF; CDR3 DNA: TGTGCCAGCAGTTTACCTTCAACGGGACAGGGGTCCGGGGAGCTGTTTTTT
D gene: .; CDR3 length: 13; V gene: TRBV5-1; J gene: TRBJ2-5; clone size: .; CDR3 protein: CASSLTAQETQYF; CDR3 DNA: TGCGCCAGCAGCTTGACAGCGCAAGAGACCCAGTACTTC
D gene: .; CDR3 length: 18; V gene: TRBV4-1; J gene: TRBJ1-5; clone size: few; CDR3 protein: CASSQLDLLPGGNQPQHF; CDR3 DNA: TGCGCCAGCAGCCAATTGGACTTATTGCCCGGTGGCAATCAGCCCCAGCATTTT
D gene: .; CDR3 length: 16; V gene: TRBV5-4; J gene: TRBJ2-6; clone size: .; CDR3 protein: CASSLGRPSGANVLTF; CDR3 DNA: TGTGCCAGCAGCTTGGGCCGGCCCTCTGGGGCCAACGTCCTGACTTTC
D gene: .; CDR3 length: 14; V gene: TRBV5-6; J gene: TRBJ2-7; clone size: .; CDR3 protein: CASSMERDTSEQYF; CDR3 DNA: TGTGCCAGCAGCATGGAACGGGACACATCCGAGCAGTACTTC
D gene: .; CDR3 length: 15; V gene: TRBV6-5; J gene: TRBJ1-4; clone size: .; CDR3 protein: CASKSMRRTHEKLFF; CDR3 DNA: TGTGCCAGCAAATCGATGCGCCGAACCCATGAAAAACTGTTTTTT
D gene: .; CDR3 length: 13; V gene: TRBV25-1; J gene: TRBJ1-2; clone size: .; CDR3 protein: CASSETAFYGYTF; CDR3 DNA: TGTGCCAGCAGTGAAACGGCATTCTATGGCTACACCTTC
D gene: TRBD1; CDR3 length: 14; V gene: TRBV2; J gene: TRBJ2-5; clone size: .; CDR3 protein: CASSRDRVTETQYF; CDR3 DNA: TGTGCCAGCAGTCGGGACAGGGTGACGGAGACCCAGTACTTC
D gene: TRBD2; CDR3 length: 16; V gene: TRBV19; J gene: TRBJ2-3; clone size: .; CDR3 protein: CASSIRVAGGTDTQYF; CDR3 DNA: TGTGCCAGTAGTATTAGGGTAGCGGGGGGAACAGATACGCAGTATTTT
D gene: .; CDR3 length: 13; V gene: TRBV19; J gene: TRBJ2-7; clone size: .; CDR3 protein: CASSTTSSYEQYF; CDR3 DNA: TGTGCCAGTAGTACGACTTCTAGCTACGAGCAGTACTTC
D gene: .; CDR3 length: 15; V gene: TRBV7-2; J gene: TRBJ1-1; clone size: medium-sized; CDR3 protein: CASSPAGGQDTEAFF; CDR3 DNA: TGTGCCAGCAGCCCGGCGGGGGGGCAGGACACTGAAGCTTTCTTT
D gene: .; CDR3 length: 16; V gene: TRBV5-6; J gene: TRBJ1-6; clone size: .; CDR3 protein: CASSPVRDTYNSPLHF; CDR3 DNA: TGTGCCAGCAGCCCAGTCCGGGACACCTATAATTCACCCCTCCACTTT
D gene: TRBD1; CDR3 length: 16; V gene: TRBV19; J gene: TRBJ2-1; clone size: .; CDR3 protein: CASSVPLGQGFNEQFF; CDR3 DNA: TGTGCCAGTAGCGTTCCTCTGGGACAGGGGTTTAATGAGCAGTTCTTC
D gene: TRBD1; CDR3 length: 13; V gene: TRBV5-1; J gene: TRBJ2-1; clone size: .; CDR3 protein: CASSSGQLPEQFF; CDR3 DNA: TGCGCCAGCAGCTCGGGACAGCTTCCGGAGCAGTTCTTC
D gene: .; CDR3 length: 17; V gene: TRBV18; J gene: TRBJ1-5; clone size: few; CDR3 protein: CASSPKGGFGSNQPQHF; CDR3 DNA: TGTGCCAGCTCACCAAAGGGGGGGTTCGGGAGCAATCAGCCCCAGCATTTT
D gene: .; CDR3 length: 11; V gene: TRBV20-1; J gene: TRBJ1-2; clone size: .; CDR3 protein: CSARVNYGYTF; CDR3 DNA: TGCAGTGCTAGAGTCAACTATGGCTACACCTTC
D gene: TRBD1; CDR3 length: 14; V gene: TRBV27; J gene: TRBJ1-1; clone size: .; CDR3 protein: CASSETGVTTEAFF; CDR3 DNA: TGTGCCAGCAGTGAGACAGGGGTCACCACTGAAGCTTTCTTT